One and the same sample provided the 12 T cell receptor beta chains below, sequenced in a study of blood T cells in healthy people across ages. It was with a sample-barcoded 5' primer and a J-beta primer mix that a second PCR of about 7 to 12 cycles was run. TCRdb itself ran the 5' RACE reads through MiXCR, one entry per CDR3 protein. The sample comprises about 1 million distinct CDR3 sequences, less than 25% of which are singletons, and around 0.75% rests with the top ten. These data also formed part of another study, on T cells of mothers and their children.

Sequenced: blood. The receptors shown here come from a girl aged 2-10 years in good health.

There are a few counts of this clonotype. This chain links TRBV6-5 with TRBJ2-5; D is unclear. The J call may be faulty, since TRBJ2-7 better matches the DNA end. This CDR3 spans 14 amino acids. Germline CDR1 and CDR2: MNHEY and SVGAGI. CDR3 coding DNA: TGTGCCAGCAGTTACTCGGACGGAGCCTACGAGCAGTACTTC. It translates to CASSYSDGAYEQYF.

This clonotype was seen more than once but under ten times. This chain links TRBV7-9 with TRBJ2-7; D possibly matches TRBD1 or TRBD2 (5 bases each). Germline V lookup: CDR1 SEHNR, CDR2 FQNEAQ (reference sequence). The V and J ends lost 8 bases and 0 bases respectively, with 17 bases between them. The CDR3 loop spans 15 amino acids. DNA for the CDR3: TGTGCCAGCTCCAAGAGAGGGGATAGCTCCTACGAGCAGTACTTC. It yields the protein CASSKRGDSSYEQYF.

This clonotype came up a few times. The gene calls are TRBV10-3 and TRBJ2-7, with D unresolved. CDR3 length: 11 amino acids. The V end lost 6 bases, the J end lost 2 bases, and 5 bases lay between the germline ends. Per germline, CDR1 ENHRY and CDR2 SYGVKD. CDR3 DNA: TGTGCCATCAGCCAGGCCTACGAGCAGTACTTC. Its translation is CAISQAYEQYF.

This clonotype has just a few counts. V is TRBV27 and J is TRBJ2-5, with unresolved D. The CDR3 covers 13 residues. V gave up 4 bases and J gave up 5 bases, with 11 bases separating them. Per the germline V gene, CDR1 is MNHEY and CDR2 is SMNVEV (reference sequence). The CDR3 DNA is TGTGCCAGCAGTTGGCGCGTGCAGGAGACCCAGTACTTC. It yields the protein CASSWRVQETQYF.

The V call is TRBV18, the J call TRBJ2-5, with unresolved D. Judging by the DNA end, TRBJ2-7 fits better; the J call may be wrong. Germline CDR1 reads KGHSH; CDR2 reads LQKENI. The CDR3 totals 14 residues. CDR3 protein: CASSDGFSTYEQYF. The CDR3, as DNA: TGTGCCAGTTCGGACGGCTTCTCTACCTACGAGCAGTACTTC.

The V and J genes are TRBV21-1 and TRBJ2-3. TRBV21-1 is a pseudogene. CDR3 length: 14 amino acids. The CDR3 region is CASSKETLTDTQYF. The DNA for the CDR3 is TGTGCCAGCAGCAAAGAAACCCTCACAGATACGCAGTATTTT.

The V call is TRBV5-4, the J call TRBJ2-5; D unresolved. TRBJ2-1 explains the end of the DNA better; the J call may be wrong. The germline gives CDR1 SGHNT, CDR2 YYREEE (reference sequence). CDR3 length: 14 residues. The CDR3 is CASSTQWVSTEQFF. The CDR3 nucleotides read TGTGCCAGCAGCACCCAATGGGTGTCGACTGAGCAGTTCTTC.

This clonotype was seen a handful of times. CDR3 nucleotides: TGCGCCAGCAGCTTGGCGCCCCCCGGGACTAGCATCAACAATGAGCAGTTCTTC. It translates to CASSLAPPGTSINNEQFF. The genes are TRBV5-1 and TRBJ2-1; 9 bases agree with TRBD2. There are 18 residues in the CDR3. Germline CDR1 is SGHRS and CDR2 is YFSETQ. The V segment lost 0 bases and the J segment 5 bases; nucleotides outside the gene matches: 12.

The chain uses TRBV20-1 and TRBJ2-5; a weak D match, TRBD1 (6 bases). Germline CDR1 DFQATT, CDR2 SNEGSKA (reference sequence). V was pared by 0 bases and J by 1 base, with 9 bases between. The CDR3 extends over 14 amino acids. The CDR3 loop reads CSARDWTAQETQYF. CDR3 DNA: TGCAGTGCTAGAGACTGGACAGCCCAAGAGACCCAGTACTTC.

This clonotype showed up just a few times. The chain uses TRBV29-1 and TRBJ1-2; 11 bases match TRBD1. V shed 7 bases and J 3 bases; nucleotides not matched to a gene: 7. The CDR3 length is 14 residues. The germline V gene has CDR1 SQVTM and CDR2 ANQGSEA. As DNA, the CDR3 is TGCAGCGCGGACAGGGGGCTAGGCGACTATGGCTACACCTTC. Translating it yields CSADRGLGDYGYTF.

This clonotype has more than one count but fewer than ten. The V call is TRBV3-1, the J call TRBJ2-5; 7 bases are shared with TRBD2. The J call is in doubt because the DNA end fits TRBJ2-1 better. CDR3 length equals 16 residues. Germline V lookup: CDR1 LGHDT, CDR2 YNNKEL (reference sequence). CDR3 protein: CASSQGEPGLTVRQFF. CDR3 DNA: TGTGCCAGCAGCCAAGGGGAACCGGGACTAACGGTTAGGCAGTTCTTC.

This chain uses TRBV5-1 with TRBJ2-5; TRBD1 might be the D (6 bases). V was cut by 1 base and J by 4 bases, with 17 bases left in between. The CDR3 has 16 amino acids. Per germline, CDR1 SGHRS and CDR2 YFSETQ. The CDR3 reads CASSLSGRSGVETQYF. The DNA for the CDR3 is TGCGCCAGCAGCTTGAGCGGACGGTCAGGGGTAGAGACCCAGTACTTC.